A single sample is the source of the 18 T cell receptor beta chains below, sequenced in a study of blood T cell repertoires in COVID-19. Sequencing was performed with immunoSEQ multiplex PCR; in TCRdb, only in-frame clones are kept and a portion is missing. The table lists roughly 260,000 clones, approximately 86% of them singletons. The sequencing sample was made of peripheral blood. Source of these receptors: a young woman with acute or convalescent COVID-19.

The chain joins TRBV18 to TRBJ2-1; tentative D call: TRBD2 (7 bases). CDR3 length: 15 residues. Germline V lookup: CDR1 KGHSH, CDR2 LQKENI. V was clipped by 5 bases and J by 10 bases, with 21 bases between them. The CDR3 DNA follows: TGTGCCAGCTCAGCGGGGACTATAGGGGGAGAGGAGCAGTTCTTC. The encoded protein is CASSAGTIGGEEQFF.

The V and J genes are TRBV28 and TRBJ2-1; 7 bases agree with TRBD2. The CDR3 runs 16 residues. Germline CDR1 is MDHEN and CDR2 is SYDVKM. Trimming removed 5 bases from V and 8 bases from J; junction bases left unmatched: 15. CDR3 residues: CASSPTAWEGLHEQFF. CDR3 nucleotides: TGTGCCAGCAGTCCTACCGCCTGGGAGGGCCTTCATGAGCAGTTCTTC.

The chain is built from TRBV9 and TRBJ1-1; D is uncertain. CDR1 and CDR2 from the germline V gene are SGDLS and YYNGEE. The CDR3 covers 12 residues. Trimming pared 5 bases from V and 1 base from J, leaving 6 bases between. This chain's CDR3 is CASSDTNTEAFF. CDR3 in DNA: TGTGCCAGCAGTGACACGAACACTGAAGCTTTCTTT.

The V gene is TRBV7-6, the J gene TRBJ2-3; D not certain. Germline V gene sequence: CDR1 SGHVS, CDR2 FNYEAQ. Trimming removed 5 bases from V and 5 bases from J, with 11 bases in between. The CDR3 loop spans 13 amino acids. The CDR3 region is CASSLAQKDTQYF. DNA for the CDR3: TGTGCCAGCAGCCTTGCTCAGAAAGATACGCAGTATTTT. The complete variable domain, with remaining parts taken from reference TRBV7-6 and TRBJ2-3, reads GAGVSQSPRYKVTKRGQDVALRCDPISGHVSLYWYRQALGQGPEFLTYFNYEAQQDKSGLPNDRFSAERPEGSISTLTIQRTEQRDSAMYRCASSLAQKDTQYFGPGTRLTVL.

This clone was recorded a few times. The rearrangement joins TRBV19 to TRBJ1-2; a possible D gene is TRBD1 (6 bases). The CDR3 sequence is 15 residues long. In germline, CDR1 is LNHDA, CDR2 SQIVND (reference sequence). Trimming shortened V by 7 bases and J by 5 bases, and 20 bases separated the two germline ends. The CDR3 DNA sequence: TGTGCCAGTACCACAGAGCCGGGACACCTATATGGCTACACCTTC. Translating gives CASTTEPGHLYGYTF.

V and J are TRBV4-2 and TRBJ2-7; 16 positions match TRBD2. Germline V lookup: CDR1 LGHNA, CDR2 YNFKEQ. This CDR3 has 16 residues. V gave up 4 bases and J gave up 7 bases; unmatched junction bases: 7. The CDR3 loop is CASSPGTSGRGREQYF. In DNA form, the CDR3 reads TGTGCCAGCAGCCCCGGGACTAGCGGGAGGGGTCGGGAGCAGTACTTC.

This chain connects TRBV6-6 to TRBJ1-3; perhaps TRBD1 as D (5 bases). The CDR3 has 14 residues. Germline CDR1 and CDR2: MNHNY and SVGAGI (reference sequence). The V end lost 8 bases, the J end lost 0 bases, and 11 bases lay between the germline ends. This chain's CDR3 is CASVPGGSGNTIYF. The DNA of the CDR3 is TGTGCCAGCGTGCCCGGGGGCTCTGGAAACACCATATATTTT.

CDR3 nucleotides: TGTGCCAGCAGTTTTTCGGGGGGACTAGCGGGCCCCACCGGGGAGCTGTTTTTT. This translates into CASSFSGGLAGPTGELFF. The gene calls are TRBV27 and TRBJ2-2; 12 positions match TRBD2. V shed 3 bases and J 4 bases; nucleotides not matched to a gene: 9. Germline loops: CDR1 MNHEY, CDR2 SMNVEV (reference sequence). CDR3 length: 18 residues.

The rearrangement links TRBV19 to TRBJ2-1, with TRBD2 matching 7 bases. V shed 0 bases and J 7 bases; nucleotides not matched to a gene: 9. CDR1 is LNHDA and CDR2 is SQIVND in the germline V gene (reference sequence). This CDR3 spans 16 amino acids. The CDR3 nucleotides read TGTGCCAGTAGTATAGATCGGAAGTGGGGGGGGAATGAGCAGTTCTTC. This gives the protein CASSIDRKWGGNEQFF.

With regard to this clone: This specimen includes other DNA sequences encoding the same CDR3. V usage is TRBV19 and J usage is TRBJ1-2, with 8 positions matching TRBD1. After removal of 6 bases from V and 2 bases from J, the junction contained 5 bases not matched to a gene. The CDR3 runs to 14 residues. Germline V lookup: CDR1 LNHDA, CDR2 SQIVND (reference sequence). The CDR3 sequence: CASSPGQGNYGYTF. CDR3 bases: TGTGCCAGTAGCCCCGGACAGGGAAACTATGGCTACACCTTC.

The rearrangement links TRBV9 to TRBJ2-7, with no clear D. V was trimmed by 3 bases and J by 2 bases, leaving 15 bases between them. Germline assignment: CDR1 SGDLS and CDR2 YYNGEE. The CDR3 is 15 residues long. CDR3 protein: CASSAREDIAYEQYF. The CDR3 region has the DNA TGTGCCAGCAGCGCCCGCGAGGATATTGCCTACGAGCAGTACTTC.

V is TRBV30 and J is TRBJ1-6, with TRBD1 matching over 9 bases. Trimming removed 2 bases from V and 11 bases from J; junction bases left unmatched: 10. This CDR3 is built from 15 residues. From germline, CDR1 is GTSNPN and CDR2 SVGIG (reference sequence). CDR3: CAWSPRTGAWAPLHF. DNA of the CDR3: TGTGCCTGGAGTCCCCGGACAGGGGCATGGGCACCCCTCCACTTT.

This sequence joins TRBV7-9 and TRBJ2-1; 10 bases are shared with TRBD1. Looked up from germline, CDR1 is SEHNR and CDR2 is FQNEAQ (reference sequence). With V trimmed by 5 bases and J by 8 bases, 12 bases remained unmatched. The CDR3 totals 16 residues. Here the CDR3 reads CASSGTRDRGGDEQFF. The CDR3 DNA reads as TGTGCCAGCAGCGGCACCCGGGACAGGGGTGGGGATGAGCAGTTCTTC.

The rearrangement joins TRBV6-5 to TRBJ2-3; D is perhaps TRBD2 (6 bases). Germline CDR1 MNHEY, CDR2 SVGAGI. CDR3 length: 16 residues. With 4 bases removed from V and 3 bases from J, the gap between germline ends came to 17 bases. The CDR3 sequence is CASSSYGGEGTDTQYF. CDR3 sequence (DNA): TGTGCCAGCAGTTCCTACGGGGGAGAGGGGACAGATACGCAGTATTTT.

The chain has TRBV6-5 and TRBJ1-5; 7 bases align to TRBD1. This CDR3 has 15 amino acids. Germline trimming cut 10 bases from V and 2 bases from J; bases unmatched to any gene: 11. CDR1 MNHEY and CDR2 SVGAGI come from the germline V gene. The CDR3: CATQGVARGNQPQHF. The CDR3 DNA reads TGTGCCACCCAGGGGGTGGCTAGGGGCAATCAGCCCCAGCATTTT.

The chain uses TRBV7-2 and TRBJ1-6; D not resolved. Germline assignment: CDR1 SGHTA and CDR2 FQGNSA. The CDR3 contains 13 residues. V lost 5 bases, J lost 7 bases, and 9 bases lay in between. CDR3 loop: CASSVGPNSPLHF. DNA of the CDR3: TGTGCCAGCAGCGTAGGGCCCAATTCACCCCTCCACTTT.

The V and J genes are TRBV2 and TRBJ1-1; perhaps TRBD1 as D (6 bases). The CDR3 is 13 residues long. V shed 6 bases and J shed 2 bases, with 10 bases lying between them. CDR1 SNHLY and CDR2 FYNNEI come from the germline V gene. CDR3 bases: TGTGCCAGCAGCGGACAGCCAAACACTGAAGCTTTCTTT. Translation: CASSGQPNTEAFF.

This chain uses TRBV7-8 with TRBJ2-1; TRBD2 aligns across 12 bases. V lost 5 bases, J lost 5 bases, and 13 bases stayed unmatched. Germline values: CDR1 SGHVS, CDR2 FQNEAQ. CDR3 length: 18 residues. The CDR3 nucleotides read TGTGCCAGCAGCCCCAGCCGACTAGCGGGAGCCCTAAACAATGAGCAGTTCTTC. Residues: CASSPSRLAGALNNEQFF.